This TCR beta chain appears in the sequencing data of a study of metastatic and nonmetastatic thyroid tumors. For this clone: A much larger clone is a single base away; this may be a read error.

Germline V gives CDR1 MGHDK, CDR2 SYGVNS. The CDR3 loop spans 14 amino acids. The ends were cut back, 2 bases at V and 3 bases at J, with 8 bases in the middle. Via MiXCR, TCRdb re-called the PCR reads. The data contain tens of thousands of clones, about 12% of them singletons. Patients underwent thyroid surgery, and none had received any treatment before it. What was sequenced was blood. The TCR was taken from a male donor with papillary thyroid cancer or a benign thyroid nodule (not recorded which). Some clones in this sample may be carry-over from other donors' samples. The J gene is TRBJ1-5, the V gene TRBV25-1; no clear D gene. The CDR3 nucleotides read TGTGCCAGCAGTGAAGGTTATATCAATCAGCCCCAGCATTTT. Its translation is CASSEGYINQPQHF.